The rows below give T cell receptor beta chains drawn from one sample of a study of shared clonotypes between healthy human individuals. Assay: immunoSEQ multiplex PCR; the TCRdb copy retains only in-frame clones and omits some. This sample has about 560,000 clones, with roughly four fifths found just once. Sequenced sample: PBMCs. The receptor set was obtained from a woman in her forties in good health. Some clones in this sample may be carry-over from other donors' samples. Both conserved end residues are part of each CDR3. The D gene is left open where the match is weak. Expanded clones are given a class, and other clones once, few, many or no size at all.

>14|NA|NA|TRBJ2-5|TRBV5-1
TGCGCCAGCAGCTTGGGGCAGCCGCAAGAGACCCAGTACTTC
CASSLGQPQETQYF
>17|NA|TRBD2|TRBJ2-1|TRBV14
TGTGCCAGCAGCCAAGAAAGACCGGGACTAGCGTCGGGGGAGCAGTTCTTC
CASSQERPGLASGEQFF
>14|once|NA|TRBJ1-1|TRBV4-2
TGTGCCAGCAGCCAAGGTATTTGGAACACTGAAGCTTTCTTT
CASSQGIWNTEAFF
>14|NA|NA|TRBJ1-4|TRBV4-2
TGTGCCAGCAGCCAAGCCGGACAGAATGAAAAACTGTTTTTT
CASSQAGQNEKLFF
>14|once|NA|TRBJ1-5|TRBV9
TGTGCCAGCAGCCAGACGGGGGACAATCAGCCCCAGCATTTT
CASSQTGDNQPQHF
>13|NA|NA|TRBJ1-5|TRBV28
TGTGCCAGCGGCGACAATAGCAATCAGCCCCAGCATTTT
CASGDNSNQPQHF
>18|few|NA|TRBJ2-1|TRBV7-6
TGTGCCAGCAGCTCCTTGTCCGCCGGGACCCGGGCCCTCAATGAGCAGTTCTTC
CASSSLSAGTRALNEQFF
>13|NA|NA|TRBJ1-2|TRBV4-1
TGCGCCAGCAGAATGCAGGGAAGGGATGGCTACACCTTC
CASRMQGRDGYTF
>13|NA|NA|TRBJ2-3|TRBV30
TGTGCCTGGAGTGTAAAAGGTTCAGATACGCAGTATTTT
CAWSVKGSDTQYF
>17|NA|NA|TRBJ2-7|TRBV5-1
TGCGCCAGCAGCCCGAGGGTATTTGACGTGGGCTCCTACGAGCAGTACTTC
CASSPRVFDVGSYEQYF
>17|NA|NA|TRBJ1-4|TRBV5-1
TGCGCCAGCAGCTTGGATTCGGGAGTGCGAACTAATGAAAAACTGTTTTTT
CASSLDSGVRTNEKLFF
>16|few|NA|TRBJ1-5|TRBV28
TGTGCCAGCAGTCCCCCCCTCCAGGGAAGCAATCAGCCCCAGCATTTT
CASSPPLQGSNQPQHF
>16|NA|TRBD1|TRBJ2-2|TRBV11-2
TGTGCCAGCAGCCTACTCAGGGGGTCCAACACCGGGGAGCTGTTTTTT
CASSLLRGSNTGELFF
>15|once|NA|TRBJ2-3|TRBV7-8
TGTGCCAGCAGCTTATGGGGTGTTGGCACAGATACGCAGTATTTT
CASSLWGVGTDTQYF